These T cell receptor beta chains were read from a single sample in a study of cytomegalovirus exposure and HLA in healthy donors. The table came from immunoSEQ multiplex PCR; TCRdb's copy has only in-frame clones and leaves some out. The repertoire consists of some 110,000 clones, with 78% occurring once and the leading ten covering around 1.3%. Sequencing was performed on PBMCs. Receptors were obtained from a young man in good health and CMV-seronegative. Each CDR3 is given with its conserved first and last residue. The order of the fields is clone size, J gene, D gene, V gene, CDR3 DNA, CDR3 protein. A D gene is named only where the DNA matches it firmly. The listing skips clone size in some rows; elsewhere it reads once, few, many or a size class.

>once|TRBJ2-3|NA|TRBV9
TGTGCCAGCAGCGTAGGCGACACCACAGATACGCAGTATTTT
CASSVGDTTDTQYF
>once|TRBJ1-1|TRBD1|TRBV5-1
TGCGCCAGCAGCTTGAATCAGGGGGCCGTCACTGAAGCTTTCTTT
CASSLNQGAVTEAFF
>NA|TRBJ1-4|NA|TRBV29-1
TGCAGCGTTGAAGATAGGGGCAGGGAATTTAATGAAAAACTGTTTTTT
CSVEDRGREFNEKLFF
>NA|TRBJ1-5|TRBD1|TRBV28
TGTGCCAGCAGTTTAGGGACAGTCAATCAGCCCCAGCATTTT
CASSLGTVNQPQHF
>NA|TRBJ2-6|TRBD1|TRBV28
TGTGCCAGCACCCTCAGGACAGGGGGCGCTGGGGCCAACGTCCTGACTTTC
CASTLRTGGAGANVLTF
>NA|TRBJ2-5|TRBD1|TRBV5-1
TGCGCCAGCAGCGGAACAACAGGGGACCAAGAGACCCAGTACTTC
CASSGTTGDQETQYF
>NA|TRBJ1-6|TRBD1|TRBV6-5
TGTGCCAGCAGTTTCGACAGGGACGACTCACCCCTCCACTTT
CASSFDRDDSPLHF
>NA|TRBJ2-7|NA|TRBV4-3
TGCGCCAGCAGCCAAGTTGTTTACAACAGCTCCTACGAGCAGTACTTC
CASSQVVYNSSYEQYF
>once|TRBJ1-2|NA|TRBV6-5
TGTGCCAGCAGTTTTGATTCAGGAGGAGGCTATGGCTACACCTTC
CASSFDSGGGYGYTF
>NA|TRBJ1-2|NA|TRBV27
TGTGCCAGCAGTTTATCGCCCCCTACCGCCTATGGCTACACCTTC
CASSLSPPTAYGYTF
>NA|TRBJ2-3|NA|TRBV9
TGTGCCAGCAGCGTAGTCGACAGCGCACCAGATACGCAGTATTTT
CASSVVDSAPDTQYF
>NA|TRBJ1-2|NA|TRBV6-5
TGTGCCAGCAGTTACGCCGGAGGGGGGGTCGGTGGCTACACCTTC
CASSYAGGGVGGYTF
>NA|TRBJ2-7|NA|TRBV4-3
TGCGCCAGCAGCCAAGATATCTCTGCGTCCTACGAGCAGTACTTC
CASSQDISASYEQYF
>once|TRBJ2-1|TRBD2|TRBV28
TGTGCCAGCCCAAGACTAGCGGGAGGACACAATGAGCAGTTCTTC
CASPRLAGGHNEQFF
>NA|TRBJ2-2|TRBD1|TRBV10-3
TGTGCCATCAGTCCGGGACAGGGGGCCTTAGGCGGGGAGCTGTTTTTT
CAISPGQGALGGELFF
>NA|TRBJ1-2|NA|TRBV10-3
TGTGCCATCAGTGAAGGGGTGCTCACGACTAACTATGGCTACACCTTC
CAISEGVLTTNYGYTF
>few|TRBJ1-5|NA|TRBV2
TGTGCCAGCAGTGAATGGGACAATCTCAATCAGCCCCAGCATTTT
CASSEWDNLNQPQHF
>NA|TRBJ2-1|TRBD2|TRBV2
TGTGCCAGCAGTGAACGACTAGCGGCAGGTGCCGATACCTACAATGAGCAGTTCTTC
CASSERLAAGADTYNEQFF
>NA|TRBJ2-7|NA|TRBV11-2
TGTGCCAGCAGCACCATAGCGGCAACCTACGAGCAGTACTTC
CASSTIAATYEQYF
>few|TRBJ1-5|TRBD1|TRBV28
TGTGCCAGCAGTCCAGGGACAGGTAATCAGCCCCAGCATTTT
CASSPGTGNQPQHF
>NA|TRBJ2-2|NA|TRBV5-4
TGTGCCAGCAGCTTGATGGCGGTAGGCGGTACCGGGGAGCTGTTTTTT
CASSLMAVGGTGELFF
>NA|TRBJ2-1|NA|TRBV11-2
TGTGCCAGCAGCTTAGGGGTAGGGGCCGCCTACAATGAGCAGTTCTTC
CASSLGVGAAYNEQFF
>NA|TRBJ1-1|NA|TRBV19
TGTGCCAGTAGTGCACCCCCCACGGGGTCGCACACTGAAGCTTTCTTT
CASSAPPTGSHTEAFF
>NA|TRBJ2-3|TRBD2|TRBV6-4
TGTGCCAGCAGTGTCGGGGGGGCAGCTGATACGCAGTATTTT
CASSVGGAADTQYF
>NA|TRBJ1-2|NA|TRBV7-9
TGTGCCAGCAGCTTGGGTCAGGGTGGGTTTTTGTCCGGCTACACCTTC
CASSLGQGGFLSGYTF
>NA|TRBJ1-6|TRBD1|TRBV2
TGTGCCAGCAGTGGACCAACAGGGGGCAATTCACCCCTCCACTTT
CASSGPTGGNSPLHF
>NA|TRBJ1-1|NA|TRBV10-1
TGCGCCAGCAGTACGGACAGGAACACTGAAGCTTTCTTT
CASSTDRNTEAFF
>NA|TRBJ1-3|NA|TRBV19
TGTGCCAGTAGCTCCGGGAGGGCTGGAAACACCATATATTTT
CASSSGRAGNTIYF
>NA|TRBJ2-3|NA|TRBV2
TGTGCCAGCAGTGAAGCGCTTACTACTGATACGCAGTATTTT
CASSEALTTDTQYF
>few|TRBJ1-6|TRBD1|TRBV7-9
TGTGCCAGCAGCCCCCAGGGGACAGATAATTCACCCCTCCACTTT
CASSPQGTDNSPLHF
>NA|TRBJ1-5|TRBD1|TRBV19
TGTGCCAGTAGTATGGTTACAGGGGGAAATCAGCCCCAGCATTTT
CASSMVTGGNQPQHF
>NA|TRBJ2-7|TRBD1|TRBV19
TGTGCCAGTAGTGCACAGGGGGCCGTAACCCTAATATACGAGCAGTACTTC
CASSAQGAVTLIYEQYF
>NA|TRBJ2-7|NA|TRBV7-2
TGTGCCAGCAGCTTAGGCGCCCGGACTAAATACACCTACGAGCAGTACTTC
CASSLGARTKYTYEQYF
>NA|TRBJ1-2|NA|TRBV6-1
TGCGCCAGCAGTGACCCCCGGGAGGCGAGCTATGGCTACACCTTC
CASSDPREASYGYTF
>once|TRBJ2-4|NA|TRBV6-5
TGTGCCGCCAGGCCTGCAGTCAAAAACATTCAGTACTTC
CAARPAVKNIQYF
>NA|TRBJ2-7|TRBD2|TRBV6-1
TGTGCCAGCAGTGAACTAGCGGGAGGCTCCTACGAGCAGTACTTC
CASSELAGGSYEQYF
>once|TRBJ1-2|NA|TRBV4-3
TGCGCCAGCAGCAGGGGCTATGGCTACACCTTC
CASSRGYGYTF
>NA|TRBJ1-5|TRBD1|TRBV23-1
TGCGCCAGCAGTCAGGGGTGCTCCAGGGGGCCCAGCAATCAGCCCCAGCATTTT
CASSQGCSRGPSNQPQHF
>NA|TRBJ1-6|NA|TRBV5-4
TGTGCCAGCAGCTTGTTAGGGGATAATTCACCCCTCCACTTT
CASSLLGDNSPLHF
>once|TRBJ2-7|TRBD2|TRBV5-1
TGCGCCAGCAGCTTGGGTGTTAGGCTAGCGGAAACCTACGAGCAGTACTTC
CASSLGVRLAETYEQYF
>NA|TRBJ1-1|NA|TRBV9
TGTGCCAGCAACCACCCTGGGCGGGACACTGAAGCTTTCTTT
CASNHPGRDTEAFF
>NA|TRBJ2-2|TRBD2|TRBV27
TGTGCCAGCAGTCCTGGGGGACTAGCGGGATTCACCGGGGAGCTGTTTTTT
CASSPGGLAGFTGELFF
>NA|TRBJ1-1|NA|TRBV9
TGTGCCAGCAGCGTAGGGGGCTACACTGAAGCTTTCTTT
CASSVGGYTEAFF
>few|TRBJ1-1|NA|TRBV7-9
TGTGCCAGCATCCGAAGCATGAACACTGAAGCTTTCTTT
CASIRSMNTEAFF
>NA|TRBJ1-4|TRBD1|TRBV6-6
TGTGCCAGCAGTCCCTTGACGGACAGGGCTGAAAAACTGTTTTTT
CASSPLTDRAEKLFF
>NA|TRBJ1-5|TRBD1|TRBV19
TGTGCCAGCACAGGCGGACACAGGGGGCTTCGGGGGGATCAGCCCCAGCATTTT
CASTGGHRGLRGDQPQHF
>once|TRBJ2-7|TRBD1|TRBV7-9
TGTGCCAGCAGCTCGCCGCGGACAGGGGATTACGAGCAGTACTTC
CASSSPRTGDYEQYF
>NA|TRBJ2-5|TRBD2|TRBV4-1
TGCGCCAGCAGCCATCGTGTGGGCCTAGCGGGCGGGGAGACCCAGTACTTC
CASSHRVGLAGGETQYF
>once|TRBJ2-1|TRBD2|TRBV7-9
TGTGCCAGCAGCTCTCGGCTAGCGGGGTACAATGAGCAGTTCTTC
CASSSRLAGYNEQFF
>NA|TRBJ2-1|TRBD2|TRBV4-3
TGCGCCAGCAGCCAAGTTTTGGGACTAGCGGGAGACAATGAGCAGTTCTTC
CASSQVLGLAGDNEQFF
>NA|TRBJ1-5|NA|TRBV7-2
TGTGCCAGCAGCTTAGATTCAGGGCGTAATCAGCCCCAGCATTTT
CASSLDSGRNQPQHF
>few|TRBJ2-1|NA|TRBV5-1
TGCGCCAGCAGCCTGACAGAATCAACAATATACAATGAGCAGTTCTTC
CASSLTESTIYNEQFF
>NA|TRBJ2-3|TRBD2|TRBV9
TGTGCCAGCAGCGCGGACCTAGTAGCGGGGACAGATACGCAGTATTTT
CASSADLVAGTDTQYF
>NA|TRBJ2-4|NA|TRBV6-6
TGTGCCAGCAGTTACGCTGCGGGAACCAAAAACATTCAGTACTTC
CASSYAAGTKNIQYF
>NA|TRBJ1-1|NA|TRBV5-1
TGCGCCAGCAGCTCACCCCGAGGGGGGGATAACACTGAAGCTTTCTTT
CASSSPRGGDNTEAFF
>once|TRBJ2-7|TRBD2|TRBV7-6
TGTGCCAGCAGCGCCCCAGCGGGAGGGCCCCACGAGCAGTACTTC
CASSAPAGGPHEQYF
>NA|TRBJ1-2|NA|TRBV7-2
TGTGCCAGCAGCTTAGCGGCTCGTGGCTACACCTTC
CASSLAARGYTF
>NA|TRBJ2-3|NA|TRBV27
TGTGCCAGCATGCGAAGCACAGATACGCAGTATTTT
CASMRSTDTQYF
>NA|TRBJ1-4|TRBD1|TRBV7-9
TGTGCCAGCAGCTTAGATTCCAGGGGGTTGAGAGCAACTAATGAAAAACTGTTTTTT
CASSLDSRGLRATNEKLFF
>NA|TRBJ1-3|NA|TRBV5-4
TGTGCCAGCAGCTTCAGAACTGGAAACACCATATATTTT
CASSFRTGNTIYF